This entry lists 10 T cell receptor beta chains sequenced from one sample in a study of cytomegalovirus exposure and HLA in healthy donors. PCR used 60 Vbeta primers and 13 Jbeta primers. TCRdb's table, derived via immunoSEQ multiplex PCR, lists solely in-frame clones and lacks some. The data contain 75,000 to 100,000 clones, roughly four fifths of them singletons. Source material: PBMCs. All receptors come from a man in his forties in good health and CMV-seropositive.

CDR3 in amino acids: CASFLTGGDGELFF. CDR3 bases: TGCGCCAGCTTTCTGACAGGGGGCGACGGGGAGCTGTTTTTT. This sequence joins TRBV5-1 and TRBJ2-2, with 10 bases that match TRBD1. Germline V gene data show CDR1 as SGHRS and CDR2 as YFSETQ. The CDR3 is 14 amino acids. V shed 7 bases, J shed 7 bases, and the junction held 7 bases outside the gene matches.

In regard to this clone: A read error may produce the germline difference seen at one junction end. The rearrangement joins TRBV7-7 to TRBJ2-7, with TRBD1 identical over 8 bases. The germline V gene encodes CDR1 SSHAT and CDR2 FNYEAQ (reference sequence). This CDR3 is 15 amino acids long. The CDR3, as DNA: TGTGCTAGCAGCCCGGGACAGGCGAACCTCTACGAGCAGTACTTC. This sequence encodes CASSPGQANLYEQYF.

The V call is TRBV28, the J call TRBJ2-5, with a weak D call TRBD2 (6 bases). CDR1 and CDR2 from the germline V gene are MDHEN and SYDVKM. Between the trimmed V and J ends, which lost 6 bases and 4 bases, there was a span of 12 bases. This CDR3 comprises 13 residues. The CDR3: CASRISGGETQYF. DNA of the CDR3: TGTGCCAGCAGGATTAGCGGTGGAGAGACCCAGTACTTC.

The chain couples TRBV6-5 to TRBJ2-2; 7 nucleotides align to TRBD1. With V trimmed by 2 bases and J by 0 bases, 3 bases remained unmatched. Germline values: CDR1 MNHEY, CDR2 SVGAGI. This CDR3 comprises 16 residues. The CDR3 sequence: CASSYLGQANTGELFF. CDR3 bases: TGTGCCAGCAGTTACCTCGGACAGGCGAACACCGGGGAGCTGTTTTTT.

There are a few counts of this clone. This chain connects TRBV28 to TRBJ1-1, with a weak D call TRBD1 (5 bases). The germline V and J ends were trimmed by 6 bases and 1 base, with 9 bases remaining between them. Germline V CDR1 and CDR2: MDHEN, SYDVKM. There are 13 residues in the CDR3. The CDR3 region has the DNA TGTGCCAGCAGACCCGGACAGAACACTGAAGCTTTCTTT. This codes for CASRPGQNTEAFF.

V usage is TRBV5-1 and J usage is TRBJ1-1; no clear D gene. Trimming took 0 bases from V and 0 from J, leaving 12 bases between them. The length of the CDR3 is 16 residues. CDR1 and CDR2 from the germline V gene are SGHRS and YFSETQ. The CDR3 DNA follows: TGCGCCAGCAGCTTGGGCGGCGGGGTGGTGAACACTGAAGCTTTCTTT. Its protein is CASSLGGGVVNTEAFF.

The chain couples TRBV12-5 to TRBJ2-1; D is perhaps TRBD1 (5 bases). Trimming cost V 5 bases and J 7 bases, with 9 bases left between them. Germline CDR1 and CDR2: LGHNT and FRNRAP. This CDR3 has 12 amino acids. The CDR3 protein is CASGQGLNEQFF. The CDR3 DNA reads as TGTGCTAGTGGTCAGGGTTTGAATGAGCAGTTCTTC.

The CDR3 DNA sequence: TGTGCCAGCTCACCGGTAGAGGATTCACCCCTCCACTTT. As protein: CASSPVEDSPLHF. The chain couples TRBV18 to TRBJ1-6; no clear D gene. Germline CDR1 KGHSH, CDR2 LQKENI. The CDR3 is 13 residues long. V was shortened by 3 bases and J by 8 bases, with 8 bases between the two germline ends.

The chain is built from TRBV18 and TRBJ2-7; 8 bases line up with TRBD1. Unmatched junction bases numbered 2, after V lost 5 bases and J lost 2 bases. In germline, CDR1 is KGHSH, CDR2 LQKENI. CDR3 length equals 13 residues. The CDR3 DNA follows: TGTGCCAGCTCAGGACAGGGCACCTACGAGCAGTACTTC. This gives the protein CASSGQGTYEQYF.

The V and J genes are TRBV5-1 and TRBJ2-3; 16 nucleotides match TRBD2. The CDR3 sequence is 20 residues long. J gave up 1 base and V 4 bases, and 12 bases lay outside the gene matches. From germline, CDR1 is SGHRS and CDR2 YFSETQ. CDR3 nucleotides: TGCGCCAGCAGCCAAGGGACTAGCGGGAGGGTCATGCTAGGCACAGATACGCAGTATTTT. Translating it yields CASSQGTSGRVMLGTDTQYF.